Below, 28 T cell receptor beta chains from the same sample are listed, as sequenced in a study of OX40 agonist ivuxolimab in advanced cancers. TCRdb's table, derived via immunoSEQ multiplex PCR, lists solely in-frame clones and lacks some. This repertoire shows tens of thousands of clones, around 90% found once; its top ten account for 0.67%. Here the sequenced sample was CD4+ or CD8+ T cells sorted from blood, taken in a trial of the OX40 agonist ivuxolimab. The receptors stem from an adult with an advanced solid tumor such as melanoma, head and neck, liver or kidney cancer.

The gene calls are TRBV9 and TRBJ1-1; 11 nucleotides match TRBD1. Trimming removed 0 bases from V and 6 bases from J; junction bases left unmatched: 1. Germline CDR1 is SGDLS and CDR2 is YYNGEE. This CDR3 spans 14 amino acids. The CDR3: CASSVGGQGAEAFF. CDR3 coding DNA: TGTGCCAGCAGCGTAGGGGGACAGGGGGCTGAAGCTTTCTTT.

The V gene is TRBV30, the J gene TRBJ1-1; the D is unclear. This CDR3 has 13 amino acids. Germline-derived CDR1 and CDR2 are GTSNPN and SVGIG (reference sequence). Deletions cut 2 bases from V and 1 base from J, with 8 bases between. The CDR3 spells CAWSLVGNTEAFF. The CDR3 nucleotides read TGTGCCTGGAGTTTGGTGGGGAACACTGAAGCTTTCTTT.

The chain links TRBV11-1 to TRBJ2-1; 8 bases are shared with TRBD2. This CDR3 spans 13 amino acids. Germline loops: CDR1 SGHAT, CDR2 FQDESV (reference sequence). Trimming removed 7 bases from V and 2 bases from J; junction bases left unmatched: 1. For the CDR3, the DNA is TGTGCCAGCATGACTAGCGCCTACAATGAGCAGTTCTTC. This codes for CASMTSAYNEQFF. Complete variable domain (other parts from reference TRBV11-1 and TRBJ2-1): EAEVAQSPRYKITEKSQAVAFWCDPISGHATLYWYRQILGQGPELLVQFQDESVVDDSQLPKDRFSAERLKGVDSTLKIQPAELGDSAMYLCASMTSAYNEQFFGPGTRLTVL.

As concerns this clone: An end of the junction differs from the germline gene, which may be a read error. The CDR3 DNA sequence: TGTGCCAGCTCAACACCGTTACCAGGGTTCGATGGCTACACCTTC. Protein: CASSTPLPGFDGYTF. The J gene is TRBJ1-2, the V gene TRBV18; maybe TRBD1 (5 bases). The CDR3 is 15 amino acids. CDR1 and CDR2 from the germline V gene are KGHSH and LQKENI.

This clone has only one observation. V gene TRBV6-5 combines with J gene TRBJ1-2, with no clear D. Looked up from germline, CDR1 is MNHEY and CDR2 is SVGAGI. Trimming pared 6 bases from V and 7 bases from J, leaving 6 bases between. The CDR3 covers 10 residues. This chain's CDR3 is CASRHIGYTF. The CDR3 coding sequence is TGTGCCAGCAGGCATATTGGCTACACCTTC.

V gene TRBV28 combines with J gene TRBJ1-5; D unclear. Germline V CDR1 and CDR2: MDHEN, SYDVKM. The CDR3 length is 12 residues. Trimming stripped 8 bases from V and 2 bases from J, with 7 bases between. CDR3 region: CASLSGNQPQHF. The CDR3 DNA reads TGTGCCAGCCTAAGTGGCAATCAGCCCCAGCATTTT.

This chain links TRBV6-1 with TRBJ1-2; TRBD1 is a possible D gene (6 bases). This CDR3 contains 15 residues. V was shortened by 3 bases and J by 4 bases, with 15 bases between the two germline ends. Per germline, CDR1 MNHNS and CDR2 SASEGT. The CDR3, as DNA: TGTGCCAGCAGTGAGAGGGGGAGGGTAGGCTATGGCTACACCTTC. Its protein product is CASSERGRVGYGYTF.

V gene TRBV5-1 combines with J gene TRBJ2-7; D might be TRBD1 (5 bases). Per the germline V gene, CDR1 is SGHRS and CDR2 is YFSETQ. This CDR3 has 14 amino acids. V lost 0 bases, J lost 7 bases, and 14 bases lay in between. CDR3 sequence reads: CASSLGTSLREQYF. For the CDR3, the DNA is TGCGCCAGCAGCTTGGGGACAAGCTTGAGGGAGCAGTACTTC.

The chain links TRBV5-1 to TRBJ2-3; no clear D. Trimming removed 4 bases from V and 2 bases from J, with 5 bases in between. This CDR3 is 12 amino acids long. Germline V gene lookup returns CDR1 SGHRS and CDR2 YFSETQ. CDR3 amino acids: CASSAITDTQYF. CDR3 DNA: TGCGCCAGCAGCGCTATCACAGATACGCAGTATTTT.

This chain connects TRBV29-1 to TRBJ2-1, with 11 bases fitting TRBD2. With V trimmed by 4 bases and J by 0 bases, 8 bases remained unmatched. Germline CDR1 SQVTM, CDR2 ANQGSEA. The CDR3 is 17 residues long. As DNA, the CDR3 is TGCAGCGTTGTGGGATTTAGCGGGAGGGCCTCCTACAATGAGCAGTTCTTC. This encodes CSVVGFSGRASYNEQFF.

This chain connects TRBV10-3 to TRBJ1-2; 11 bases fit TRBD1. The CDR3 length is 16 residues. V dropped 3 bases and J dropped 5; count of bases not matched to a gene: 8. Germline assignment: CDR1 ENHRY and CDR2 SYGVKD. The CDR3 coding sequence is TGTGCCATCAGTGAAGCCCGGACAGGGGGCGCGTATGGCTACACCTTC. This codes for CAISEARTGGAYGYTF.

V gene TRBV13 combines with J gene TRBJ1-1; 8 bases align to TRBD1. The V and J ends lost 5 bases and 6 bases, in that order; junction bases with no gene match: 8. Germline CDR1 PRHDT, CDR2 FYEKMQ (reference sequence). The CDR3 extends over 14 amino acids. DNA for the CDR3: TGTGCCAGCAGCACAGGGGGGGGTGGACCTGAAGCTTTCTTT. This sequence encodes CASSTGGGGPEAFF.

This clone has more than one count but fewer than ten. This chain links TRBV19 with TRBJ2-5, with TRBD1 matching 7 bases. Germline V gene sequence: CDR1 LNHDA, CDR2 SQIVND (reference sequence). This CDR3 contains 14 residues. The V and J ends lost 7 bases and 4 bases, in that order; junction bases with no gene match: 9. The CDR3 protein is CASKNRGTGETQYF. The CDR3, as DNA: TGTGCCAGTAAGAACAGGGGAACGGGAGAGACCCAGTACTTC.

This clone was seen only once. The CDR3 sequence: CASSSDGQNTEAFF. The CDR3, as DNA: TGCGCCAGCAGCTCGGACGGCCAGAACACTGAAGCTTTCTTT. The chain is built from TRBV5-1 and TRBJ1-1; D not certain. Trimming took off 3 bases at V and 1 base at J, with 10 bases between the two ends. Germline V gene lookup returns CDR1 SGHRS and CDR2 YFSETQ. The CDR3 has 14 amino acids.

The chain joins TRBV10-1 to TRBJ2-7; the D gene is possibly TRBD1 (6 bases). CDR1 and CDR2 from the germline V gene are WNHNN and SYGVQD (reference sequence). Trimming cost V 2 bases and J 0 bases, with 20 bases left between them. The CDR3 is 18 residues long. The CDR3 nucleotides are TGCGCCAGCAGTGAGAGGGGACAAAGGGAGCCCCGCTCCTACGAGCAGTACTTC. Amino acid sequence: CASSERGQREPRSYEQYF.

This clone has only one observation. The chain recombines TRBV10-1 with TRBJ2-7; 9 bases agree with TRBD2. The germline CDR1 and CDR2 sequences are WNHNN and SYGVQD (reference sequence). The CDR3 consists of 14 residues. The V gene end was trimmed by 7 bases and the J gene end by 2 bases; junction bases not matched to a gene: 6. The CDR3 protein is CASKGSGGPYEQYF. CDR3 nucleotide sequence: TGCGCCAGCAAAGGTAGCGGGGGCCCCTACGAGCAGTACTTC.

The J gene is TRBJ2-5, the V gene TRBV27; the D call may be TRBD1 or TRBD2 (5 bases each). This CDR3 contains 14 residues. Per germline, CDR1 MNHEY and CDR2 SMNVEV (reference sequence). Trimming cost V 6 bases and J 5 bases, with 16 bases left between them. The CDR3 sequence: CASSEAAREETQYF. CDR3 sequence (DNA): TGTGCCAGCAGCGAAGCCGCCAGGGAGGAGACCCAGTACTTC.

The chain uses TRBV6-1 and TRBJ2-3, with D possibly TRBD2 on 7 matching bases. Per the germline V gene, CDR1 is MNHNS and CDR2 is SASEGT. The CDR3 is made up of 16 amino acids. The V gene lost 1 base and the J gene lost 1 base, with 12 bases spanning the gap. CDR3 coding DNA: TGTGCCAGCAGTGAAGATAAGGGGGGGGGCACAGATACGCAGTATTTT. Translation: CASSEDKGGGTDTQYF.

The chain employs TRBV27 and TRBJ2-2, with D unclear. CDR1 is MNHEY and CDR2 is SMNVEV in the germline V gene (reference sequence). CDR3 length: 14 amino acids. V shed 5 bases and J shed 4 bases, with 11 bases lying between them. This CDR3 reads CASSPTNPTGELFF. The CDR3 nucleotides read TGTGCCAGCAGTCCCACCAATCCCACCGGGGAGCTGTTTTTT.

V is TRBV19 and J is TRBJ2-5, with D possibly TRBD2 on 6 matching bases. CDR1 and CDR2 (germline): LNHDA, SQIVND (reference sequence). This CDR3 has 16 amino acids. V was shortened by 4 bases and J by 2 bases, with 17 bases between the two germline ends. CDR3 amino acids: CASSNVFGGTQETQYF. CDR3 DNA: TGTGCCAGTAGTAATGTGTTTGGCGGGACGCAAGAGACCCAGTACTTC.

This sequence joins TRBV5-5 and TRBJ1-4; D call uncertain. Trimming stripped 4 bases from V and 6 bases from J, with 7 bases between. Germline CDR1 and CDR2: SGHKS and YYEKEE (reference sequence). The CDR3 is 12 amino acids. CDR3 DNA: TGTGCCAGCAGCGAGTGGGATGAAAAACTGTTTTTT. The encoded protein is CASSEWDEKLFF.

The chain has TRBV14 and TRBJ2-5; a possible D gene is TRBD2 (7 bases). The CDR3 is made up of 15 amino acids. V lost 4 bases, J lost 8 bases, and 20 bases lay in between. Germline loops: CDR1 SGHDN, CDR2 FVKESK. The CDR3 bases are TGTGCCAGCAGCCGGGGGGGGGCCCGGCAGAATACCCAGTACTTC. The encoded protein is CASSRGGARQNTQYF.

CDR3 in amino acids: CASSTGGSHEKLFF. For the CDR3, the DNA is TGTGCCAGCTCAACAGGGGGAAGTCATGAAAAACTGTTTTTT. The rearrangement links TRBV18 to TRBJ1-4; 8 positions agree with TRBD1. The J segment lost 6 bases and the V segment lost 5 bases, leaving 5 bases of the junction unmatched. CDR1 KGHSH and CDR2 LQKENI come from the germline V gene. The CDR3 is 14 amino acids.

This sequence joins TRBV6-1 and TRBJ2-2; TRBD2 matches at 11 bases. V shed 4 bases and J 4 bases; nucleotides not matched to a gene: 5. The CDR3 has 16 residues. CDR1 and CDR2 from the germline V gene are MNHNS and SASEGT. This CDR3 reads CASSAGLAGLTGELFF. The DNA of the CDR3 is TGTGCCAGCAGTGCAGGACTAGCGGGCCTCACCGGGGAGCTGTTTTTT.

V is TRBV10-3 and J is TRBJ1-1; 12 bases line up with TRBD1. This CDR3 comprises 16 residues. With V trimmed by 10 bases and J by 4 bases, 13 bases remained unmatched. CDR1 is ENHRY, CDR2 SYGVKD, per germline. The CDR3 sequence is CATLQGTGGSGTEAFF. CDR3 nucleotide sequence: TGTGCCACGCTCCAAGGGACAGGGGGCTCTGGCACTGAAGCTTTCTTT.

This clone appeared once. This sequence joins TRBV5-4 and TRBJ2-3, with 7 nucleotides matching TRBD2. Germline loops: CDR1 SGHNT, CDR2 YYREEE (reference sequence). The trim removed 4 bases at V and 0 bases at J, leaving 8 bases unmatched. This CDR3 region has 16 residues. The CDR3 reads CASSGNGEGSTDTQYF. The DNA of the CDR3 is TGTGCCAGCAGCGGGAACGGGGAGGGTAGCACAGATACGCAGTATTTT.

The chain is built from TRBV6-5 and TRBJ1-4; D not certain. V was cut by 5 bases and J by 8 bases, with 15 bases left in between. The germline CDR1 and CDR2 sequences are MNHEY and SVGAGI. This CDR3 has 14 amino acids. The CDR3 DNA reads TGTGCCAGCAGTGCGGTTTTCGTAGGGGAAAAACTGTTTTTT. Translated: CASSAVFVGEKLFF.

The chain links TRBV5-1 to TRBJ2-3; unclear D gene. The CDR3 extends over 16 amino acids. Trimming stripped 5 bases from V and 0 bases from J, with 16 bases between. The germline CDR1 and CDR2 sequences are SGHRS and YFSETQ. CDR3 sequence: CASSIPLATSTDTQYF. The CDR3 DNA follows: TGCGCCAGCAGTATCCCCCTCGCAACAAGCACAGATACGCAGTATTTT.